This T cell receptor beta chain was sequenced during a study of T cells in Graves' hyperthyroidism and ophthalmopathy. Template material for amplifying TCR beta CDR3 regions consisted of RNA transcripts. HTBI primers were the set used in a first-round RT-PCR of the TCR CDR3. TCRdb re-derived calls from the multiplex PCR reads in MiXCR, one entry per CDR3 protein. The sample lists 250,000 to 300,000 distinct CDR3 sequences, roughly 14% occurring once. This clonotype was detected ten times or more. This TCR was recovered from a woman aged 25 to 39 with Graves' hyperthyroidism that later progressed to Graves' ophthalmopathy. The sample comprised blood.

The CDR3 reads CAWSSFLSGDVYEQYF. The CDR3 region has the DNA TGTGCCTGGAGTTCATTCCTGAGCGGGGATGTTTACGAGCAGTACTTC. The rearrangement uses TRBV30 and TRBJ2-7; 7 bases are shared with TRBD2. CDR1 GTSNPN and CDR2 SVGIG come from the germline V gene (reference sequence). After removal of 2 bases from V and 4 bases from J, the junction contained 14 bases not matched to a gene. The CDR3 is made up of 16 amino acids.